These T cell receptor beta chains were read from a single sample in a study of PD-L1 blockade in urothelial cancer. Sequenced by immunoSEQ multiplex PCR; TCRdb stores in-frame clones only, minus some. This sample has fewer than 130,000 clones, with around 85% found just once. Sequencing was performed on PBMCs, taken around atezolizumab (anti-PD-L1) treatment. Receptors were obtained from a man aged 50-59 years with urothelial cancer. Both conserved end residues are part of each CDR3. D genes are given only for firm matches. Not every row has a clone size; where given, it reads once, few, many or a size class.

>-|TRBJ2-1|TRBV30|-
CAWSVLGADEQFF
TGTGCCTGGAGTGTTTTAGGGGCCGATGAGCAGTTCTTC
>-|TRBJ1-5|TRBV2|-
CASSRENQPQHF
TGTGCCAGCAGTCGGGAGAATCAGCCCCAGCATTTT
>TRBD2|TRBJ2-1|TRBV11-2|-
CASSLDLLAGVDEQFF
TGTGCCAGCAGCTTAGATCTACTAGCGGGAGTGGATGAGCAGTTCTTC
>TRBD1|TRBJ1-4|TRBV5-4|-
CASSSMLGTGDAVNEKLFF
TGTGCCAGCAGCTCGATGCTCGGGACAGGAGATGCGGTTAATGAAAAACTGTTTTTT
>TRBD2|TRBJ2-5|TRBV14|-
CASSQDLTGGRETQYF
TGTGCCAGCAGCCAAGATTTAACGGGGGGACGAGAGACCCAGTACTTC
>-|TRBJ2-3|TRBV5-4|-
CASSPGNPNTDTQYF
TGTGCCAGCAGCCCCGGGAATCCTAACACAGATACGCAGTATTTT
>TRBD1|TRBJ1-5|TRBV5-1|-
CASSPGQGGQPQHF
TGCGCCAGCAGCCCTGGACAGGGAGGTCAGCCCCAGCATTTT
>TRBD1|TRBJ1-6|TRBV7-6|-
CASSLGGPNSPLHF
TGTGCCAGCAGTTTAGGGGGCCCAAATTCACCCCTCCACTTT
>-|TRBJ1-6|TRBV28|-
CASRPQGVYNSPLHF
TGTGCCAGCAGACCCCAAGGGGTTTACAATTCACCCCTCCACTTT
>TRBD1|TRBJ1-2|TRBV7-9|-
CASSLGVRQGDYGYTF
TGTGCCAGCAGCTTAGGGGTTCGGCAGGGGGACTATGGCTACACCTTC
>-|TRBJ2-7|TRBV5-8|-
CASSFWQDTYEQYF
TGTGCCAGCAGCTTTTGGCAGGACACCTACGAGCAGTACTTC
>TRBD2|TRBJ2-1|TRBV30|-
CAWGGVRHEQFF
TGTGCCTGGGGGGGGGTCCGCCATGAGCAGTTCTTC
>TRBD1|TRBJ1-1|TRBV30|-
CAWSASTGWDTEAFF
TGTGCCTGGAGTGCTTCGACAGGGTGGGACACTGAAGCTTTCTTT
>-|TRBJ1-4|TRBV28|-
CASTTTTNEKLFF
TGTGCCAGCACTACTACAACTAATGAAAAACTGTTTTTT
>-|TRBJ2-7|TRBV2|-
CASRADSNRAYEQYF
TGTGCCAGCAGGGCGGACAGTAATCGGGCCTACGAGCAGTACTTC
>-|TRBJ2-7|TRBV27|-
CASSLTGLSYEQYF
TGTGCCAGCAGTCTTACAGGGCTGTCCTACGAGCAGTACTTC
>TRBD1|TRBJ1-4|TRBV6-1|once
CASSEAPGGTKLFF
TGTGCCAGCAGTGAAGCGCCAGGGGGGACAAAACTGTTTTTT
>-|TRBJ2-7|TRBV11-3|-
CASSYHGQGTSSQYF
TGTGCCAGCAGCTACCACGGACAGGGGACTAGTTCGCAGTACTTC
>-|TRBJ1-2|TRBV5-4|-
CASSGVMGLHYGYTF
TGTGCCAGCAGCGGAGTCATGGGGCTGCACTATGGCTACACCTTC
>TRBD1|TRBJ1-1|TRBV27|few
CARKDRLNTEAFF
TGTGCCAGGAAGGACAGGTTGAACACTGAAGCTTTCTTT
>TRBD2|TRBJ2-7|TRBV28|-
CASSFHRLAGGLRNEQYF
TGTGCCAGCAGTTTTCACCGACTAGCGGGAGGTCTAAGGAACGAGCAGTACTTC
>TRBD1|TRBJ2-2|TRBV11-3|-
CASSRTGGGDTGELFF
TGTGCCAGCAGCCGGACAGGGGGCGGGGATACCGGGGAGCTGTTTTTT
>TRBD2|TRBJ2-5|TRBV5-1|-
CASSLRGREETQYF
TGCGCCAGCAGCCTCCGGGGGAGGGAAGAGACCCAGTACTTC
>-|TRBJ2-3|TRBV2|-
CASKSSTDTQYF
TGTGCCAGCAAAAGCTCCACAGATACGCAGTATTTT
>-|TRBJ2-2|TRBV7-3|-
CASSLSRGNTGELFF
TGTGCCAGCAGCTTAAGTAGAGGGAACACCGGGGAGCTGTTTTTT
>TRBD1|TRBJ2-7|TRBV27|-
CASSLRGWWEQYF
TGTGCCAGCAGTCTCAGGGGGTGGTGGGAGCAGTACTTC
>TRBD1|TRBJ1-4|TRBV2|-
CASSSRGLPKLFF
TGTGCCAGCAGTTCCAGGGGGTTACCAAAACTGTTTTTT
>-|TRBJ1-1|TRBV2|few
CASSRQNTEAFF
TGTGCCAGCAGTAGACAGAACACTGAAGCTTTCTTT
>TRBD1|TRBJ2-1|TRBV11-2|-
CASSFGQEYFNEQFF
TGTGCCAGCAGCTTTGGACAGGAATACTTCAATGAGCAGTTCTTC
>-|TRBJ2-7|TRBV27|few
CASSMSTGSEQYF
TGTGCCAGCAGTATGTCTACAGGAAGCGAGCAGTACTTC
>-|TRBJ1-4|TRBV7-2|-
CASRTAGLSNEKLFF
TGTGCCAGCAGAACCGCGGGACTGAGTAATGAAAAACTGTTTTTT
>-|TRBJ2-1|TRBV19|-
CASTTKNPNEQFF
TGTGCCAGTACCACAAAAAACCCGAACGAGCAGTTCTTC
>-|TRBJ2-3|TRBV10-1|-
CASSDGSGYTDTQYF
TGCGCCAGCAGTGATGGTAGCGGATACACAGATACGCAGTATTTT
>TRBD1|TRBJ1-4|TRBV5-4|-
CASSFGQGEKLFF
TGTGCCAGCAGCTTCGGACAGGGAGAAAAACTGTTTTTT
>TRBD1|TRBJ1-4|TRBV7-2|-
CASSLGGLRGPNEKLFF
TGTGCCAGCAGCTTAGGCGGTTTAAGGGGGCCTAATGAAAAACTGTTTTTT
>TRBD1|TRBJ2-7|TRBV19|few
CASSPTGAYEQYF
TGTGCCAGTAGCCCGACAGGGGCCTACGAGCAGTACTTC
>TRBD2|TRBJ2-7|TRBV7-9|-
CASSPTPELAGRTYEQYF
TGTGCCAGCAGCCCCACCCCGGAGCTAGCGGGTCGAACCTACGAGCAGTACTTC
>-|TRBJ2-7|TRBV28|-
CASSFSQGTYEQYF
TGTGCCAGCAGTTTTTCGCAGGGTACCTACGAGCAGTACTTC